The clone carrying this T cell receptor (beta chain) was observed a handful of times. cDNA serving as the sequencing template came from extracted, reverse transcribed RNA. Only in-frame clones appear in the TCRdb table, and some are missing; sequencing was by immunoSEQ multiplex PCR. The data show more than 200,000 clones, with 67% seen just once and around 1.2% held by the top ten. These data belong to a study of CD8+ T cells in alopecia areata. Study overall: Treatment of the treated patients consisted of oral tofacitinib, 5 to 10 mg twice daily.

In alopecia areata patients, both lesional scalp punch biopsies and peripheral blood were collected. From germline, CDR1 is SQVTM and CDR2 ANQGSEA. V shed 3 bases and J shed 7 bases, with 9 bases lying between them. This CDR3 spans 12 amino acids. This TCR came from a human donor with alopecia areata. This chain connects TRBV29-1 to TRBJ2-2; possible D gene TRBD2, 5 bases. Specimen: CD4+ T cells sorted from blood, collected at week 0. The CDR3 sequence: CSVEGRNGELFF. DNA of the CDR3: TGCAGCGTTGAGGGGAGAAACGGGGAGCTGTTTTTT.